The clone carrying this T cell receptor beta chain was counted many times. This entry comes from a study of early T cells in non-severe SARS-CoV-2 infection. Study as a whole: Bulk RNA from unsorted whole blood was sequenced; chains were unpaired.

V was trimmed by 6 bases and J by 4 bases, leaving 13 bases between them. Germline loops: CDR1 DFQATT, CDR2 SNEGSKA (reference sequence). The CDR3 has 12 amino acids. Attached unique molecular identifiers marked individual cDNA molecules. One entry per CDR3 protein results from TCRdb running MiXCR on the 5' RACE reads. The sample includes about 98,000 distinct CDR3 sequences, 9.5% to 12% of them seen just once. The receptor comes from an adult who was a healthcare worker with PCR-confirmed SARS-CoV-2 infection or an uninfected control (not recorded which). The rearrangement uses TRBV20-1 and TRBJ2-7; D uncertain. The specimen sequenced was whole blood. The CDR3 nucleotides are TGCAGTGCCCGAGAGAGGTGGTACGAGCAGTACTTC. This encodes CSARERWYEQYF.